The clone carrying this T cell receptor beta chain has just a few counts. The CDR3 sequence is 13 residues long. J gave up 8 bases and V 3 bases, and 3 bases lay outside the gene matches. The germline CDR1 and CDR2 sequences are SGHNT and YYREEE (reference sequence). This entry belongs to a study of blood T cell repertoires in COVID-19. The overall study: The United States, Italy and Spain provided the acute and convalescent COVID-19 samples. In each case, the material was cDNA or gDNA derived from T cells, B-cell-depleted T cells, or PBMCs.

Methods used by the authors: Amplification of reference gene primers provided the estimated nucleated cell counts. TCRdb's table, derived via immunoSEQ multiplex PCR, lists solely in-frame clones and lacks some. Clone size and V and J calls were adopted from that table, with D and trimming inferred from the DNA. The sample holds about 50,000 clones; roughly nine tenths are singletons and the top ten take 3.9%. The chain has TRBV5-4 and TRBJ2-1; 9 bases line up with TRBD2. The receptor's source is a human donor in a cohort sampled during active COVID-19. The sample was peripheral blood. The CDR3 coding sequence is TGTGCCAGCAGCTCAGCGGGAGGCGATGAGCAGTTCTTC. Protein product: CASSSAGGDEQFF.